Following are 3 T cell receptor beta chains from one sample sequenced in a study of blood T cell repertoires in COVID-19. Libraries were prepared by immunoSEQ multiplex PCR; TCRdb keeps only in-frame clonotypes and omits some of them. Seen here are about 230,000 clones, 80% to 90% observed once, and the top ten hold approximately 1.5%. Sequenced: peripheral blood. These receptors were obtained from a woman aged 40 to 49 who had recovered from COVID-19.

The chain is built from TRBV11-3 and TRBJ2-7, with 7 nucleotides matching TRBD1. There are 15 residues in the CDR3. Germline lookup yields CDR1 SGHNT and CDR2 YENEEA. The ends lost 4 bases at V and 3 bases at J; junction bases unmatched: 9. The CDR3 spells CASSSFQGTDYEQYF. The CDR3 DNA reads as TGTGCCAGCAGCTCATTCCAAGGGACAGACTACGAGCAGTACTTC. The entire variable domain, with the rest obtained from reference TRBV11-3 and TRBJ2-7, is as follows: EAGVVQSPRYKIIEKKQPVAFWCNPISGHNTLYWYLQNLGQGPELLIRYENEEAVDDSQLPKDRFSAERLKGVDSTLKIQPAELGDSAVYLCASSSFQGTDYEQYFGPGTRLTVT.

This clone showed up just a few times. Here the CDR3 reads CASSGPGQGGTGELFF. CDR3 coding DNA: TGTGCCAGCAGCGGACCGGGACAGGGGGGAACCGGGGAGCTGTTTTTT. The rearrangement links TRBV9 to TRBJ2-2, with 11 bases fitting TRBD1. Germline CDR1 reads SGDLS; CDR2 reads YYNGEE. The CDR3 contains 16 residues. V was clipped by 3 bases and J by 5 bases; unmatched bases: 6.

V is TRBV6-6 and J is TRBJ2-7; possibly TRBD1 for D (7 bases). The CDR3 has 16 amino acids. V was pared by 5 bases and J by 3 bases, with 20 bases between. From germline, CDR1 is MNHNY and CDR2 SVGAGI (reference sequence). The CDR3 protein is CASSPGAGTASYEQYF. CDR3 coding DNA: TGTGCCAGCAGTCCGGGGGCCGGGACAGCGAGCTACGAGCAGTACTTC.